This note documents a single T cell receptor (beta chain) sequence. Germline values: CDR1 SGHRS, CDR2 YFSETQ. The V end was cut by 2 bases, the J end by 4 bases, with 7 bases between. The CDR3 sequence is 13 residues long. This specimen comes from a study of T cell responses to AZD1222 COVID-19 vaccine. The assay was immunoSEQ multiplex PCR, and TCRdb's table has in-frame clones only and misses some. The data show 150,000 to 200,000 clones, approximately 94% seen once. Sequenced here: peripheral blood, sampled 28 days after the second AZD1222 dose. This rearrangement joins TRBV5-1 to TRBJ2-1, with no clear D. This receptor was obtained from an adult who received the AZD1222 COVID-19 vaccine. CDR3 DNA: TGCGCCAGCAGCTTTGCGGTTTACAATGAGCAGTTCTTC. It encodes CASSFAVYNEQFF. Full variable domain (missing parts from reference TRBV5-1 and TRBJ2-1): KAGVTQTPRYLIKTRGQQVTLSCSPISGHRSVSWYQQTPGQGLQFLFEYFSETQRNKGNFPGRFSGRQFSNSRSEMNVSTLELGDSALYLCASSFAVYNEQFFGPGTRLTVL.